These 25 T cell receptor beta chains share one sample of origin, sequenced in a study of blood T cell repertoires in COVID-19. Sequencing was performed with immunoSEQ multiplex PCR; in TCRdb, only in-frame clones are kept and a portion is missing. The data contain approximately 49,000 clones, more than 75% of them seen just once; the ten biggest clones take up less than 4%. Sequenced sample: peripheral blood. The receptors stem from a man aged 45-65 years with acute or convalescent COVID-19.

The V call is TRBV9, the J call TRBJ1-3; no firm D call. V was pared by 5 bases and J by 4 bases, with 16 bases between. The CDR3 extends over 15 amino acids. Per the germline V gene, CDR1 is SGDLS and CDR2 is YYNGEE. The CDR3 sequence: CASSPTTARGNTIYF. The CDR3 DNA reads TGTGCCAGCAGTCCTACGACTGCTCGCGGAAACACCATATATTTT. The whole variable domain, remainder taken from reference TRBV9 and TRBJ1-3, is DSGVTQTPKHLITATGQRVTLRCSPRSGDLSVYWYQQSLDQGLQFLIQYYNGEERAKGNILERFSAQQFPDLHSELNLSSLELGDSALYFCASSPTTARGNTIYFGEGSWLTVV.

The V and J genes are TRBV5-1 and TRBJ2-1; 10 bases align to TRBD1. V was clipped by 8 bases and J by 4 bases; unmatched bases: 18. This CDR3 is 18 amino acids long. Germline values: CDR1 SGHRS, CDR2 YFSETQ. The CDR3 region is CASSPWTGGSPFYNEQFF. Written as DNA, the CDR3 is TGCGCCAGTTCCCCATGGACAGGGGGGTCCCCCTTTTACAATGAGCAGTTCTTC.

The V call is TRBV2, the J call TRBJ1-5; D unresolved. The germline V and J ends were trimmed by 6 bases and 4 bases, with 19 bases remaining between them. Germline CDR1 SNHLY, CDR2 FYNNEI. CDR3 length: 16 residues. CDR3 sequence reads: CASSLFQLGRNQPQHF. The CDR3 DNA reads TGTGCCAGCAGCCTTTTTCAACTAGGGAGGAATCAGCCCCAGCATTTT.

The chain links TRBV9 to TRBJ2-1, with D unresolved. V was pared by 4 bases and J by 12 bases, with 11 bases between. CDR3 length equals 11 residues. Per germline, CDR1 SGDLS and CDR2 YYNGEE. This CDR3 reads CASSSQTRQFF. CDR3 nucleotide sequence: TGTGCCAGCAGCTCACAGACACGGCAGTTCTTC.

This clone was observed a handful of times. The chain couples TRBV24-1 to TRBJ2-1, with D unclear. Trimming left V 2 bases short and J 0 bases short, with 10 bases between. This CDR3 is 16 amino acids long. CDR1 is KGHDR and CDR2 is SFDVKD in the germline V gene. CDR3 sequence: CATSDSAQFSYNEQFF. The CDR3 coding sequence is TGTGCCACCAGTGATTCAGCGCAATTCTCCTACAATGAGCAGTTCTTC.

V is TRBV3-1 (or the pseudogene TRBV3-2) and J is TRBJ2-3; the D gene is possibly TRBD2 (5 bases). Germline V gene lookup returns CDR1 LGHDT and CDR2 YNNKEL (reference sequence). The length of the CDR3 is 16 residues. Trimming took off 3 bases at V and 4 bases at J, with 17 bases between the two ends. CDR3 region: CASSQFSADPSDTQYF. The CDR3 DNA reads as TGTGCCAGCAGCCAGTTTAGCGCGGACCCTTCAGATACGCAGTATTTT.

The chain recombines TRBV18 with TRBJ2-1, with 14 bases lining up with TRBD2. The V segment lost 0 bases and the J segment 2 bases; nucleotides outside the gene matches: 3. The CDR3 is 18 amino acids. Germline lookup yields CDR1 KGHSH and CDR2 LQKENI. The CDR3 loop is CASSPPGLAGGTYNEQFF. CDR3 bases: TGTGCCAGCTCACCACCTGGACTAGCGGGAGGCACCTACAATGAGCAGTTCTTC.

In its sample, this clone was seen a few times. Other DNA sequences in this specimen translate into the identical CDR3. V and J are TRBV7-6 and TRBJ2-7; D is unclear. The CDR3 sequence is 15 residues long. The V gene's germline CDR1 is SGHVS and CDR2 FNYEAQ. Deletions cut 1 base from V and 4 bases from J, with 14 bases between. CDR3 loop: CASSLEPTGGYEQYF. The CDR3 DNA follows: TGTGCCAGCAGCTTAGAACCGACTGGCGGATACGAGCAGTACTTC.

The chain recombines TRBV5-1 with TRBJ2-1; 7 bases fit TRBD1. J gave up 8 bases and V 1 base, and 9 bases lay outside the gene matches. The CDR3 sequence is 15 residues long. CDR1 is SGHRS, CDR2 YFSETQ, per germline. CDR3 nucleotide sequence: TGCGCCAGCAGCTTGCGGAGACAGGGCAAAGATGAGCAGTTCTTC. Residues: CASSLRRQGKDEQFF.

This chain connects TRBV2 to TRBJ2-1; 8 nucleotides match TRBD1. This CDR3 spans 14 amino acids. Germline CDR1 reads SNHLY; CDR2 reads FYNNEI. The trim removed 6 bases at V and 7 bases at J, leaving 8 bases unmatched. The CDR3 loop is CASRGQAAGNEQFF. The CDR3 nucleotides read TGTGCCAGCAGGGGACAGGCTGCTGGGAATGAGCAGTTCTTC.

Here the CDR3 DNA reads TGTGCCAGCAGCTTGGACGGGACAGGCGAGCCTTGGGCCAACGTCCTGACTTTC. The encoded protein is CASSLDGTGEPWANVLTF. The chain recombines TRBV5-6 with TRBJ2-6; TRBD1 matches 8 bases. V was clipped by 0 bases and J by 5 bases; unmatched bases: 10. Germline V lookup: CDR1 SGHDT, CDR2 YYEEEE. The CDR3 sequence is 18 residues long.

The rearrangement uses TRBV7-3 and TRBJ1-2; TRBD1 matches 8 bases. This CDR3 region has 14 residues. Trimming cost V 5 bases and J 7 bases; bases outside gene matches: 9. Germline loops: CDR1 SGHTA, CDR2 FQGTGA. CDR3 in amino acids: CASSPRGQEAGYTF. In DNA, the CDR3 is TGTGCCAGCAGCCCGAGGGGACAGGAAGCTGGCTACACCTTC.

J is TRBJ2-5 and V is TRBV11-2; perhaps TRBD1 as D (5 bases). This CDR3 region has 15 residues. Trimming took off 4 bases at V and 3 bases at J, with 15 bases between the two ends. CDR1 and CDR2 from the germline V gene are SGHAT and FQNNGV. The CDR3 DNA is TGTGCCAGCAGCTACCTGGGGCGAGGTGAAGAGACCCAGTACTTC. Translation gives CASSYLGRGEETQYF. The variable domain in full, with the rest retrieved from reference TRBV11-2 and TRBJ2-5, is EAGVAQSPRYKIIEKRQSVAFWCNPISGHATLYWYQQILGQGPKLLIQFQNNGVVDDSQLPKDRFSAERLKGVDSTLKIQPAKLEDSAVYLCASSYLGRGEETQYFGPGTRLLVL.

CDR3 sequence reads: CASSTTGPGGYTF. Here the CDR3 DNA reads TGTGCCAGTAGCACCACAGGGCCAGGGGGCTACACCTTC. The gene calls are TRBV19 and TRBJ1-2; D may be TRBD1 (6 bases). Germline V gene sequence: CDR1 LNHDA, CDR2 SQIVND (reference sequence). The CDR3 has 13 amino acids. V shed 6 bases and J shed 8 bases, with 16 bases lying between them.

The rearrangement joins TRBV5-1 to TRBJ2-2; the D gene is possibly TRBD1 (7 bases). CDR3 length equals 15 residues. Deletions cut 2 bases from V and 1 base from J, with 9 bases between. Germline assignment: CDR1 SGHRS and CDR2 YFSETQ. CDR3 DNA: TGCGCCAGCAGCTTTCAGGGGGGGAACACCGGGGAGCTGTTTTTT. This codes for CASSFQGGNTGELFF.

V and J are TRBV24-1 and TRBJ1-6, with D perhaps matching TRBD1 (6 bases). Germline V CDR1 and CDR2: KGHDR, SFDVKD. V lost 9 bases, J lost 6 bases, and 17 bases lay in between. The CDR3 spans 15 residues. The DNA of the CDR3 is TGTGCCACCGGGAAAACCGGGACACCTAATTCACCCCTCCACTTT. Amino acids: CATGKTGTPNSPLHF.

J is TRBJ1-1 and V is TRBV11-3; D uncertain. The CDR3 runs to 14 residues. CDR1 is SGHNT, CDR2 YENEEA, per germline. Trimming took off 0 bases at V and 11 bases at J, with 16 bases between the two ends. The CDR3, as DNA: TGTGCCAGCAGCTTAGACTCCCGGGGAACGTTGGCTTTCTTT. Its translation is CASSLDSRGTLAFF.

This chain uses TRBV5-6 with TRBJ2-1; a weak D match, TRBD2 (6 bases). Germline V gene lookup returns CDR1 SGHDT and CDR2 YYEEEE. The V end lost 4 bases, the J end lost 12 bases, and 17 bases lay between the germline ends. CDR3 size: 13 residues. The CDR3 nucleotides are TGTGCCAGCAGCGGGGGACTGCCCGGAGGGCAGTTCTTC. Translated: CASSGGLPGGQFF.

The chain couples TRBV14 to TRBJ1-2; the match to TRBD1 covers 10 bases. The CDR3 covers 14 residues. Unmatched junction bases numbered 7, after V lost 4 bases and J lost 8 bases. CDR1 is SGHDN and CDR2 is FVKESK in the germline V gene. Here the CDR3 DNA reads TGTGCCAGCAGCCCCGGGACAGGGGTAGAAGGCTACACCTTC. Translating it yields CASSPGTGVEGYTF.

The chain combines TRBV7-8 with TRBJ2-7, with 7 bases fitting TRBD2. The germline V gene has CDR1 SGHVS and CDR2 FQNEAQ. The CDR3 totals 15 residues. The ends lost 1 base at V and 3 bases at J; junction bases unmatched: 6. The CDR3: CASSLEVREFYEQYF. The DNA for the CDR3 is TGTGCCAGCAGCTTAGAGGTGCGGGAGTTCTACGAGCAGTACTTC.

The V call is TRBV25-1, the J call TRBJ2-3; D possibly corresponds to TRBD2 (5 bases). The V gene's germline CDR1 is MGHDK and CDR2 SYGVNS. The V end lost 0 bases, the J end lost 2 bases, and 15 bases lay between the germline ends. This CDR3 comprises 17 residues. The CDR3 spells CASSEYRWERSTDTQYF. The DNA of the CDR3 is TGTGCCAGCAGTGAATATCGTTGGGAGCGGTCCACAGATACGCAGTATTTT.

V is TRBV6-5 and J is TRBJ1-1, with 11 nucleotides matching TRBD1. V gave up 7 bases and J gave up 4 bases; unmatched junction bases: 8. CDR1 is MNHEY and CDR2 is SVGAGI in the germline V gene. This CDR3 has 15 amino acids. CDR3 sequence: CASIPGQGVSTEAFF. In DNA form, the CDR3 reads TGTGCCAGCATCCCGGGACAGGGGGTGAGCACTGAAGCTTTCTTT.

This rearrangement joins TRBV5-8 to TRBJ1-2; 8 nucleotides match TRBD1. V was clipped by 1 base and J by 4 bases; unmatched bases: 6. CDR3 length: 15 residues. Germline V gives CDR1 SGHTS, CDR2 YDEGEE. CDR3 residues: CASSLRTGLSYGYTF. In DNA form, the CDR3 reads TGTGCCAGCAGCTTGAGGACAGGGCTAAGCTATGGCTACACCTTC.

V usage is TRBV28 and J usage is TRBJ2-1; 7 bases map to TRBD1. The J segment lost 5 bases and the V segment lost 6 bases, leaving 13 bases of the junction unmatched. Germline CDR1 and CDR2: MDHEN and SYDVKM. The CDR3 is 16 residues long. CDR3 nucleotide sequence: TGTGCCAGCAGGTCTCTTCCTGGGACAGCGAACAATGAGCAGTTCTTC. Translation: CASRSLPGTANNEQFF.

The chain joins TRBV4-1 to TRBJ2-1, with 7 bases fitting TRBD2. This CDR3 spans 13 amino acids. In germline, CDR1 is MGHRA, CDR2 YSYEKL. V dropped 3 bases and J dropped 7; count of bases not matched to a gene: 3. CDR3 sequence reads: CASSHGRINEQFF. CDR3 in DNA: TGCGCCAGCAGCCACGGGAGGATAAATGAGCAGTTCTTC.